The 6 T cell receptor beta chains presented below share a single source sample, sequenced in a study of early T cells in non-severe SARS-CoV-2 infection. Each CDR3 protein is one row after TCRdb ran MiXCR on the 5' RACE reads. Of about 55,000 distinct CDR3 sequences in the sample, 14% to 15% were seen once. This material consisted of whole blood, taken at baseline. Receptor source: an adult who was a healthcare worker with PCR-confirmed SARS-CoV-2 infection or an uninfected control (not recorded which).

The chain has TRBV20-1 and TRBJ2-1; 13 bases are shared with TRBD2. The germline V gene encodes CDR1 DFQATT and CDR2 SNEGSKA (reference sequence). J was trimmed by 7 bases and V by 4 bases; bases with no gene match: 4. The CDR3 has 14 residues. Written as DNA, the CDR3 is TGCAGTGCTAAGACTAGCGGGGGGCCTAATGAGCAGTTCTTC. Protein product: CSAKTSGGPNEQFF.

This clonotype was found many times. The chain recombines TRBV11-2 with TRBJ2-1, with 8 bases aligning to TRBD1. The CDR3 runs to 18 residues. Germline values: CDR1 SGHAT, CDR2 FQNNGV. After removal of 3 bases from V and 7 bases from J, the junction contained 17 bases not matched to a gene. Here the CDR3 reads CASSFFRDRGGIINEQFF. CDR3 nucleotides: TGTGCCAGCAGCTTTTTCCGAGACAGGGGAGGCATTATAAATGAGCAGTTCTTC.

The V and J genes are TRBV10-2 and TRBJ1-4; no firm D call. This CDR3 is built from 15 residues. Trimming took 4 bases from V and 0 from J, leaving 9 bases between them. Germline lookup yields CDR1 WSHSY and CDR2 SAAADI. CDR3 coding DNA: TGCGCCAGCAGTGGTCACAGCGCAACTAATGAAAAACTGTTTTTT. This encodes CASSGHSATNEKLFF.

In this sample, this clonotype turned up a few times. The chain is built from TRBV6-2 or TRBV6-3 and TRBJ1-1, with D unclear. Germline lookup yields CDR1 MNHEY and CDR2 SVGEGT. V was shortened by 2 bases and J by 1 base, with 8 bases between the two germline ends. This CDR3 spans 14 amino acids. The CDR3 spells CASSYGRGNTEAFF. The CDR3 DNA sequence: TGTGCCAGCAGTTACGGTCGGGGGAACACTGAAGCTTTCTTT.

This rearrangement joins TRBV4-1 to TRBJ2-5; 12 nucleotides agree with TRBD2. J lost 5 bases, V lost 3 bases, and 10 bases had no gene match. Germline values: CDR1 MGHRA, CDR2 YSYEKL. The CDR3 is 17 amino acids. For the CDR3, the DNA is TGCGCCAGCAGCCAGGGGACTAGCGGGTCACCGGAGGAGACCCAGTACTTC. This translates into CASSQGTSGSPEETQYF.

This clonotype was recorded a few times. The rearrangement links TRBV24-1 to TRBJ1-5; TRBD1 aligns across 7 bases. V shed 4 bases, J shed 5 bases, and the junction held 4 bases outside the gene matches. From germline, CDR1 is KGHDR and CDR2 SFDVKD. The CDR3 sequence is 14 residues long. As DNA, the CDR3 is TGTGCCACCAGTGAACAAGGGACAGATCAGCCCCAGCATTTT. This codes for CATSEQGTDQPQHF.